This T cell receptor beta chain came from a study of T-cell reconstitution after alpha-beta-depleted transplantation in children. Findings and limits, study-wide: Surviving recipient T cells and thymic progenitors accounted for the high day-60 TCRbeta diversity observed in some patients. At the one-year point after transplant, T-cell counts and TCRbeta diversity were found to come mostly from T cells that had been newly produced. Several hundred expanded graft clones reportedly were the source of alpha-beta T cells about two months after transplant.

On this clonotype itself: What it binds is not known.

Trimming pared 6 bases from V and 4 bases from J, leaving 19 bases between. Germline V gene lookup returns CDR1 DFQATT and CDR2 SNEGSKA (reference sequence). The CDR3 spans 14 residues. Unique molecular identifiers were incorporated during preparation of the TCRbeta library. TCRdb fed the PCR reads into MiXCR, producing one record per CDR3 protein. Of around 270,000 distinct CDR3 sequences listed, around a tenth were seen once; the top ten hold around 7.6%. V is TRBV20-1 and J is TRBJ2-7, with D perhaps TRBD1 (6 bases). The sequencing used PBMCs, collected before TCRalphabeta/CD19-depleted stem cell transplant. This sequence was found in a boy in the first two years of life with acute myeloid leukemia, due to receive a stem cell transplant. This CDR3 is CSARLGALRYEQYF. The DNA of the CDR3 is TGCAGTGCCCGGTTGGGGGCCTTAAGATACGAGCAGTACTTC.